This TCR beta chain is drawn from a study of ipilimumab plus nivolumab after autologous stem cell transplantation (dated by TCRdb to about 2021). As for the study more broadly: Trial patients received a median of about 5 ipilimumab doses and 8 nivolumab doses. The intent-to-treat population of the trial consisted of around 37 patients. Patients in the trial were undergoing autologous transplant and had high-risk diffuse large B cell lymphoma, mature T cell lymphoma, or multiple myeloma. Both primary refractory and relapsed disease were represented in the DLBCL cohort, where 18-month progression-free survival was roughly 89% and 26%, respectively. What the work shows at the level of the full study, not this receptor alone: The authors concluded that, as post-transplant consolidation, combined checkpoint inhibition appeared tolerable. Per the authors, a biologic rationale for further study of the post-transplant checkpoint inhibition approach was offered by T cell receptor repertoire, regulatory T cell phenotype and gut microbiota profiles.

As concerns this clone: What this receptor recognizes is not known. The record has no base qualities; no much larger clone is one base away.

The library was prepared using the immunoSEQ multiplex PCR assay. TCRdb carries this immuneACCESS record with in-frame sequences only. Its versions omit some clonotypes, under half of them owing to an unresolved V gene in the studies checked, with the rest unexplained. In this sample the table shows roughly 12,000 clones, approximately 73% of which occur a single time. The top ten constitute approximately 17% of the sample. Starting 14 to 28 days after the autologous transplant, patients began checkpoint therapy, which included ipilimumab at 1 mg/kg intravenously on day 1 of selected weeks. Nivolumab was given at 3 mg/kg intravenously on day 1 of weeks 1, 4, 7, 10, and every two weeks through week 26. This was a Phase Ib clinical trial that tested ipilimumab plus nivolumab, given as combined checkpoint inhibition, for consolidation following autologous stem cell transplantation. Source: PBMCs, taken in a trial of ipilimumab plus nivolumab as post-transplant consolidation. The sequence derives from a male donor with diffuse large B-cell lymphoma.

The CDR3 reads CASSPDRGPSYEQYF. The DNA is TGTGCCAGCTCACCGGACAGGGGGCCCTCCTACGAGCAGTACTTC. This sequence uses TRBV18 and TRBJ2-7, with 11 junctional bases fitting TRBD1. CDR1 KGHSH and CDR2 LQKENI are derived from the germline V gene. Clipping removes 3 bases from V and 0 bases from J, with 1 as the unmatched junction base count. The CDR3 measures 15 amino acids from cysteine to phenylalanine. Kept here is only the CDR3 DNA, which spans 45 bases and is read in frame from base 1. The CDR3, completed at both ends by the reference TRBV18 and TRBJ2-7 genes, gives the full variable domain NAGVMQNPRHLVRRRGQEARLRCSPMKGHSHVYWYRQLPEEGLKFMVYLQKENIIDESGMPKERFSAEFPKEGPSILRIQQVVRGDSAAYFCASSPDRGPSYEQYFGPGTRLTVT.